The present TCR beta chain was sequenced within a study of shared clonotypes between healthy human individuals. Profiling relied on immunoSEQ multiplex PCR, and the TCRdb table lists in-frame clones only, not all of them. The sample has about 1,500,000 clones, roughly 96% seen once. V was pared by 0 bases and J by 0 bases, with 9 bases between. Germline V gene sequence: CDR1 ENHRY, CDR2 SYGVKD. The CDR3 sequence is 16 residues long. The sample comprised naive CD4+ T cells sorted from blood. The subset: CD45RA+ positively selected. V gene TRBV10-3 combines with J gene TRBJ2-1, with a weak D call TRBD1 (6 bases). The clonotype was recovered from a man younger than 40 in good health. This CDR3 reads CAISESTGFSYNEQFF. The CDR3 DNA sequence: TGTGCCATCAGTGAGTCGACAGGATTCTCCTACAATGAGCAGTTCTTC.